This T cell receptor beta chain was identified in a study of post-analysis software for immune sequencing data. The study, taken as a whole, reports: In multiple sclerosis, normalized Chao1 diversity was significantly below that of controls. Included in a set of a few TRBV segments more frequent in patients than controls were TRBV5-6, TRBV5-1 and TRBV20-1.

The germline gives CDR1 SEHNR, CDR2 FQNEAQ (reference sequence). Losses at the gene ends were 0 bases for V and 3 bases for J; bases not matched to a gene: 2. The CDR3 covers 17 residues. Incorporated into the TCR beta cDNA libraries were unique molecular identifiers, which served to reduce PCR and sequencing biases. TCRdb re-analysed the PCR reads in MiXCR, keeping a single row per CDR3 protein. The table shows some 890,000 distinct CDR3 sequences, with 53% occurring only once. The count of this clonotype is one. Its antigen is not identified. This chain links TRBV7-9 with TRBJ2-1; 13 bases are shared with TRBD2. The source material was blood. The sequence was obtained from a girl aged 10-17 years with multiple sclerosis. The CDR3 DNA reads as TGTGCCAGCAGCTTAGCGGGACTAGCGGGACACTACAATGAGCAGTTCTTC. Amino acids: CASSLAGLAGHYNEQFF.